The 19 T cell receptor beta chains listed next were all sequenced from one sample in a study of yellow fever vaccine responses in identical twins. TCRdb re-called the RT-PCR reads through MiXCR, storing one row per CDR3 protein. This sample has approximately 7,200 distinct CDR3 sequences, with 86% found just once. The specimen was T cells from blood (PBMCs), unsorted or a sorted subset (not recorded which), collected before or after yellow fever vaccination (not recorded which). These receptors were obtained from a woman under 30 who received the yellow fever vaccine.

There are a few counts of this clonotype. The chain carries TRBV6-1 and TRBJ2-4; possible D gene TRBD1, 5 bases. Trimming shortened V by 1 base and J by 9 bases, and 13 bases separated the two germline ends. This CDR3 contains 14 residues. Germline V gene data show CDR1 as MNHNS and CDR2 as SASEGT. The CDR3 region is CASSEGWGRSIQYF. CDR3 DNA sequence: TGTGCCAGCAGTGAAGGTTGGGGCAGAAGCATTCAGTACTTC.

For the CDR3, the DNA is TGTGCCAGCACGGTCGTCGGGGCCGAGAATGAAAAACTGTTTTTT. This encodes CASTVVGAENEKLFF. This rearrangement joins TRBV2 to TRBJ1-4, with D tentatively TRBD1 (5 bases). Germline-derived CDR1 and CDR2 are SNHLY and FYNNEI. This CDR3 is 15 amino acids long. The V end was cut by 7 bases, the J end by 5 bases, with 17 bases between.

This clonotype has more than one count but fewer than ten. The CDR3 sequence is CASSLRDSSYNSPLHF. CDR3 nucleotide sequence: TGCGCCAGCAGCCTACGGGACAGCTCCTATAATTCACCCCTCCACTTT. The rearrangement links TRBV5-1 to TRBJ1-6, with 7 bases aligning to TRBD1. The CDR3 is 16 amino acids. Looked up from germline, CDR1 is SGHRS and CDR2 is YFSETQ. The V gene end was trimmed by 4 bases and the J gene end by 0 bases; junction bases not matched to a gene: 4. Variable domain in full (rest from reference TRBV5-1 and TRBJ1-6): KAGVTQTPRYLIKTRGQQVTLSCSPISGHRSVSWYQQTPGQGLQFLFEYFSETQRNKGNFPGRFSGRQFSNSRSEMNVSTLELGDSALYLCASSLRDSSYNSPLHFGNGTRLTVT.

The chain couples TRBV19 to TRBJ2-5; 10 bases match TRBD2. J lost 5 bases, V lost 6 bases, and 6 bases had no gene match. From germline, CDR1 is LNHDA and CDR2 SQIVND (reference sequence). The CDR3 spans 14 residues. CDR3 sequence: CASSPGTSAETQYF. DNA for the CDR3: TGTGCCAGTAGCCCCGGGACTAGCGCGGAGACCCAGTACTTC.

The genes are TRBV5-1 and TRBJ2-7; weak D call: TRBD2 (5 bases). This CDR3 comprises 15 residues. Germline V gives CDR1 SGHRS, CDR2 YFSETQ. V was trimmed by 0 bases and J by 6 bases, leaving 16 bases between them. CDR3 region: CASSLDGRKEAEQYF. The CDR3 nucleotides are TGCGCCAGCAGCTTGGATGGCCGAAAGGAGGCCGAGCAGTACTTC.

The V gene is TRBV11-3, the J gene TRBJ2-2; weak D call: TRBD1 (6 bases). This CDR3 spans 14 amino acids. V lost 5 bases, J lost 6 bases, and 13 bases lay in between. Germline loops: CDR1 SGHNT, CDR2 YENEEA. CDR3 in amino acids: CASSPLGGPGELFF. Here the CDR3 DNA reads TGTGCCAGCAGCCCCCTTGGGGGCCCCGGGGAGCTGTTTTTT.

J is TRBJ2-1 and V is TRBV19; 8 bases align to TRBD2. V dropped 5 bases and J dropped 4; count of bases not matched to a gene: 7. This CDR3 has 15 amino acids. Germline V gene lookup returns CDR1 LNHDA and CDR2 SQIVND (reference sequence). CDR3 in amino acids: CASSERGGGYNEQFF. In DNA form, the CDR3 reads TGTGCCAGTAGTGAACGGGGGGGAGGATACAATGAGCAGTTCTTC.

This clonotype was found once. This chain joins TRBV7-3 and TRBJ2-2, with D hard to call. This CDR3 spans 13 amino acids. Trimming cost V 5 bases and J 5 bases, with 9 bases left between them. Germline V CDR1 and CDR2: SGHTA, FQGTGA. This chain's CDR3 is CASSLTATGELFF. For the CDR3, the DNA is TGTGCCAGCAGCCTGACTGCAACCGGGGAGCTGTTTTTT.

V is TRBV11-2 and J is TRBJ2-3, with D uncertain. CDR3 length: 12 residues. The V and J ends lost 6 bases and 2 bases respectively, with 6 bases between them. The germline V gene has CDR1 SGHAT and CDR2 FQNNGV. This CDR3 reads CASRPPTDTQYF. The CDR3 DNA is TGTGCCAGCAGACCTCCCACAGATACGCAGTATTTT.

The CDR3 protein is CSVERGTYNEQFF. The CDR3 nucleotides are TGCAGCGTTGAACGGGGAACCTACAATGAGCAGTTCTTC. This chain joins TRBV29-1 and TRBJ2-1; possible D gene TRBD2, 5 bases. Per the germline V gene, CDR1 is SQVTM and CDR2 is ANQGSEA. The CDR3 covers 13 residues. With 2 bases removed from V and 2 bases from J, the gap between germline ends came to 7 bases.

The J gene is TRBJ2-5, the V gene TRBV4-1; D call uncertain. Per the germline V gene, CDR1 is MGHRA and CDR2 is YSYEKL. The CDR3 runs 14 residues. V gave up 4 bases and J gave up 1 base, with 10 bases separating them. DNA of the CDR3: TGCGCCAGCAGCCGCAAGGGAATCCAAGAGACCCAGTACTTC. Translation: CASSRKGIQETQYF.

The rearrangement uses TRBV5-4 and TRBJ2-3; no definite D call. Germline CDR1 reads SGHNT; CDR2 reads YYREEE (reference sequence). The CDR3 consists of 14 residues. V lost 2 bases to trimming and J lost 6 bases, with 13 bases between them. In DNA, the CDR3 is TGTGCCAGCAGCTTTGGCTCGGCGGTGGATACGCAGTATTTT. Protein: CASSFGSAVDTQYF.

The DNA of the CDR3 is TGTGCCAGCAGTTACAACCACAGGGGCCTCCAGCATTTT. This codes for CASSYNHRGLQHF. The chain links TRBV6-5 to TRBJ1-5; 7 bases agree with TRBD1. V gave up 2 bases and J gave up 12 bases; unmatched junction bases: 7. CDR1 is MNHEY and CDR2 is SVGAGI in the germline V gene. The length of the CDR3 is 13 residues.

J is TRBJ1-2 and V is TRBV11-3; D unclear. This CDR3 region has 12 residues. The germline V gene has CDR1 SGHNT and CDR2 YENEEA. Trimming removed 2 bases from V and 8 bases from J, with 9 bases in between. The CDR3 DNA sequence: TGTGCCAGCAGCTTATTGCTTAACGGCTACACCTTC. This translates into CASSLLLNGYTF.

The rearrangement links TRBV27 to TRBJ2-7, with TRBD1 identical over 7 bases. The CDR3 has 13 amino acids. V gave up 4 bases and J gave up 6 bases; unmatched junction bases: 6. CDR1 and CDR2 (germline): MNHEY, SMNVEV (reference sequence). CDR3 amino acids: CASSSSGGLEQYF. The CDR3 DNA is TGTGCCAGCAGTTCATCAGGGGGTCTCGAGCAGTACTTC.

The chain carries TRBV14 and TRBJ2-5, with 7 nucleotides matching TRBD1. The germline CDR1 and CDR2 sequences are SGHDN and FVKESK. Trimming cost V 2 bases and J 1 base; bases outside gene matches: 10. The CDR3 is 17 residues long. The CDR3 coding sequence is TGTGCCAGCAGCCAACTAAAGGCGAACAGGGGCCAAGAGACCCAGTACTTC. It is translated as CASSQLKANRGQETQYF.

CDR3 in amino acids: CASSKQGAVYNEQFF. The CDR3 DNA sequence: TGTGCCAGCAGTAAACAGGGGGCTGTCTACAATGAGCAGTTCTTC. V is TRBV2 and J is TRBJ2-1, with TRBD1 matching over 9 bases. Trimming cost V 5 bases and J 3 bases; bases outside gene matches: 5. The V gene's germline CDR1 is SNHLY and CDR2 FYNNEI. CDR3 length equals 15 residues.

The chain couples TRBV5-1 to TRBJ2-5; D unclear. CDR1 and CDR2 (germline): SGHRS, YFSETQ. V gave up 0 bases and J gave up 1 base, with 10 bases separating them. The CDR3 runs to 15 residues. The CDR3 nucleotides are TGCGCCAGCAGCTTGGGCGGCAAAGTCCAAGAGACCCAGTACTTC. Translation gives CASSLGGKVQETQYF. The full variable domain, its missing parts supplied by reference TRBV5-1 and TRBJ2-5, is KAGVTQTPRYLIKTRGQQVTLSCSPISGHRSVSWYQQTPGQGLQFLFEYFSETQRNKGNFPGRFSGRQFSNSRSEMNVSTLELGDSALYLCASSLGGKVQETQYFGPGTRLLVL.

V and J are TRBV12-3 or TRBV12-4 and TRBJ1-2, with 7 bases that match TRBD1. The CDR3 contains 12 residues. The V segment lost 5 bases and the J segment 8 bases; nucleotides outside the gene matches: 5. The CDR3 DNA is TGTGCCAGCAGTGAGACAGGGCGAGGCTACACCTTC. This codes for CASSETGRGYTF.